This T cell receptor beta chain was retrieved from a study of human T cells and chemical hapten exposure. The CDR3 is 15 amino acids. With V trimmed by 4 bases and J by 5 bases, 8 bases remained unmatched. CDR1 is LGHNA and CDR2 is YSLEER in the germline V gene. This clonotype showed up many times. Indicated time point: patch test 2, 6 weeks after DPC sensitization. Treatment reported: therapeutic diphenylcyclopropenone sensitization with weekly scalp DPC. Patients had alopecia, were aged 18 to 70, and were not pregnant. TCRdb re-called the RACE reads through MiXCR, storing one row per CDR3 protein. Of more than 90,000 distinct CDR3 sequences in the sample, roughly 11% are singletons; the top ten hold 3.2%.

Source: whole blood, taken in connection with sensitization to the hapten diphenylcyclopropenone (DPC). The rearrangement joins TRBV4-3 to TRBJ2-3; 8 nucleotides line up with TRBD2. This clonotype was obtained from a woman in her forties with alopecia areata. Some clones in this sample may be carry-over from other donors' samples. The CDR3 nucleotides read TGCGCCAGCAGCCCCGGGGGGGGGCAAGGAGATACGCAGTATTTT. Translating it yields CASSPGGGQGDTQYF.